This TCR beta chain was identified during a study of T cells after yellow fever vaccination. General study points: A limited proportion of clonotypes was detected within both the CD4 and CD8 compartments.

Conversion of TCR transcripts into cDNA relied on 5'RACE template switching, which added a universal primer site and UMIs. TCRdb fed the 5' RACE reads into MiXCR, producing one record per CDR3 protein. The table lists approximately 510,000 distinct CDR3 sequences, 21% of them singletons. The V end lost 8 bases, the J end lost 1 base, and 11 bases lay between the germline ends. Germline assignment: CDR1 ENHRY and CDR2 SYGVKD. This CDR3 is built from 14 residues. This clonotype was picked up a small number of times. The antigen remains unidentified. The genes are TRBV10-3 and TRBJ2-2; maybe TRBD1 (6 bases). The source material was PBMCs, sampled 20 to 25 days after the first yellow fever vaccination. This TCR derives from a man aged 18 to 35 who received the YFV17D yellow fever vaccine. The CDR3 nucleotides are TGTGCCATCCAGGGACAATTGAACACCGGGGAGCTGTTTTTT. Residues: CAIQGQLNTGELFF.